Shown below are 20 T cell receptor beta chains from a single sample sequenced in a study of chemoradiotherapy in HPV16-positive cancers. Data came from immunoSEQ multiplex PCR; TCRdb stores just in-frame clones and leaves some out. Among tens of thousands of clones, roughly nine tenths were seen once, and the ten largest hold 2.5% to 4%. The material sequenced was blood, taken from a patient who underwent chemoradiotherapy. These receptors all come from a human donor with HPV-associated anogenital cancer.

The J gene is TRBJ1-1, the V gene TRBV19, with D maybe TRBD1 (5 bases). V lost 3 bases to trimming and J lost 0 bases, with 8 bases between them. From germline, CDR1 is LNHDA and CDR2 SQIVND (reference sequence). The CDR3 is 14 residues long. The CDR3 protein is CASSINRLNTEAFF. The CDR3 DNA follows: TGTGCCAGTAGTATCAACAGGCTGAACACTGAAGCTTTCTTT.

The CDR3: CASSEVTSRSYEQYF. CDR3 sequence (DNA): TGCGCCAGCAGTGAGGTTACTAGCCGATCCTACGAGCAGTACTTC. This rearrangement joins TRBV10-2 to TRBJ2-7; D might be TRBD2 (6 bases). CDR1 and CDR2 (germline): WSHSY, SAAADI. The V gene lost 2 bases and the J gene lost 1 base, with 12 bases spanning the gap. This CDR3 is 15 amino acids long.

This clone has only one observation. The chain carries TRBV4-3 and TRBJ2-5; 8 positions agree with TRBD2. In germline, CDR1 is LGHNA, CDR2 YSLEER. The V and J ends lost 0 bases and 9 bases, in that order; junction bases with no gene match: 6. The CDR3 loop spans 14 amino acids. This CDR3 is CASSQDSGRDSQYF. The CDR3 nucleotides are TGCGCCAGCAGCCAAGATTCCGGGAGGGATTCCCAGTACTTC.

The chain combines TRBV19 with TRBJ1-1; maybe TRBD1 (6 bases). V was shortened by 7 bases and J by 0 bases, with 12 bases between the two germline ends. The CDR3 is 14 residues long. Germline values: CDR1 LNHDA, CDR2 SQIVND (reference sequence). CDR3 in amino acids: CASNRGGMNTEAFF. Written as DNA, the CDR3 is TGTGCCAGTAATCGAGGGGGGATGAACACTGAAGCTTTCTTT.

The V and J genes are TRBV9 and TRBJ2-2, with TRBD2 identical over 12 bases. Germline V gene sequence: CDR1 SGDLS, CDR2 YYNGEE. V shed 3 bases and J 1 base; nucleotides not matched to a gene: 7. The CDR3 covers 18 residues. CDR3 bases: TGTGCCAGCAGCGCTCGCCTGGGACTAGCGGGGAACACCGGGGAGCTGTTTTTT. Translated, it gives CASSARLGLAGNTGELFF.

The V call is TRBV25-1, the J call TRBJ2-7; possibly TRBD1 for D (5 bases). V was pared by 1 base and J by 0 bases, with 10 bases between. The CDR3 spans 15 residues. Looked up from germline, CDR1 is MGHDK and CDR2 is SYGVNS. Here the CDR3 reads CASSESQGISYEQYF. In nucleotides, the CDR3 is TGTGCCAGCAGTGAATCCCAGGGCATCTCCTACGAGCAGTACTTC.

This sequence joins TRBV2 and TRBJ1-1; tentative D call: TRBD1 (6 bases). Germline CDR1 SNHLY, CDR2 FYNNEI. With 10 bases removed from V and 1 base from J, the gap between germline ends came to 16 bases. This CDR3 contains 14 residues. The CDR3 region has the DNA TGTGCCACCTCCAGGACAGCTGGGAACACTGAAGCTTTCTTT. It encodes CATSRTAGNTEAFF.

The genes are TRBV11-3 and TRBJ2-5; 14 bases agree with TRBD2. V lost 5 bases, J lost 3 bases, and 2 bases stayed unmatched. The germline V gene encodes CDR1 SGHNT and CDR2 YENEEA. The CDR3 loop spans 15 amino acids. This chain's CDR3 is CASSRGLAGEETQYF. The CDR3 region has the DNA TGTGCCAGCAGCCGGGGACTAGCGGGGGAAGAGACCCAGTACTTC.

This chain uses TRBV6-5 with TRBJ1-3; possible D gene TRBD1, 6 bases. This CDR3 is built from 15 residues. Germline assignment: CDR1 MNHEY and CDR2 SVGAGI. The V end lost 0 bases, the J end lost 1 base, and 7 bases lay between the germline ends. The chain's CDR3 is CASSYSGTSGNTIYF. The DNA for the CDR3 is TGTGCCAGCAGTTACTCCGGGACATCTGGAAACACCATATATTTT.

The chain links TRBV11-2 to TRBJ2-1; 11 bases match TRBD2. The junction had 7 bases not matched to a gene; V was cut back by 6 bases and J by 3 bases. This CDR3 comprises 16 residues. The germline V gene encodes CDR1 SGHAT and CDR2 FQNNGV. In DNA, the CDR3 is TGTGCCAGCAGTCCCCCCCTAGCGGGGGGCTACAATGAGCAGTTCTTC. Amino acid sequence: CASSPPLAGGYNEQFF.

This rearrangement joins TRBV4-3 to TRBJ1-4, with 7 bases fitting TRBD1. Germline V gives CDR1 LGHNA, CDR2 YSLEER. With 6 bases clipped from V and 8 bases from J, the junction kept 6 bases outside the gene matches. There are 13 residues in the CDR3. CDR3 bases: TGCGCCAGCAGTCCGGGACAGACAGAAAAACTGTTTTTT. Translation gives CASSPGQTEKLFF.

The CDR3 nucleotides read TGTGCCAGCAGCCAAGAGCGGGGGGGCCAAGAGACCCAGTACTTC. Translated: CASSQERGGQETQYF. The chain uses TRBV4-2 and TRBJ2-5; 9 bases match TRBD2. From germline, CDR1 is LGHNA and CDR2 YNFKEQ. J gave up 1 base and V 0 bases, and 0 bases lay outside the gene matches. This CDR3 has 15 residues.

The chain couples TRBV5-1 to TRBJ2-1; D is unclear. The CDR3 is 15 amino acids. CDR1 and CDR2 (germline): SGHRS, YFSETQ. Deletions cut 0 bases from V and 8 bases from J, with 15 bases between. The CDR3 nucleotides are TGCGCCAGCAGCTTGGAGGACCGGTATCGGGATGAGCAGTTCTTC. This sequence encodes CASSLEDRYRDEQFF.

The chain is built from TRBV15 and TRBJ2-7; D is undetermined. The germline gives CDR1 LNHNV, CDR2 YYDKDF (reference sequence). The CDR3 extends over 15 amino acids. Trimming removed 0 bases from V and 6 bases from J, with 15 bases in between. The CDR3 DNA follows: TGTGCCACCAGCAGAGATCGTTCCGGGTTTGGCGAGCAGTACTTC. Its protein is CATSRDRSGFGEQYF.

V is TRBV20-1 and J is TRBJ2-2; D not resolved. Germline V gene lookup returns CDR1 DFQATT and CDR2 SNEGSKA (reference sequence). The CDR3 is made up of 11 amino acids. With 3 bases removed from V and 5 bases from J, the gap between germline ends came to 4 bases. CDR3: CSARGTGELFF. The CDR3 bases are TGCAGTGCTAGGGGTACCGGGGAGCTGTTTTTT.

The chain couples TRBV4-1 to TRBJ2-3; weak D call: TRBD2 (6 bases). The V and J ends lost 4 bases and 2 bases respectively, with 16 bases between them. From germline, CDR1 is MGHRA and CDR2 YSYEKL. The CDR3 is 16 amino acids. CDR3 in DNA: TGCGCCAGCAGCCCCCTGGGAAAGGACTACACAGATACGCAGTATTTT. Its protein product is CASSPLGKDYTDTQYF.

The J gene is TRBJ1-2, the V gene TRBV6-5; D perhaps matches TRBD1 (5 bases). This CDR3 spans 12 amino acids. Between the trimmed V and J ends, which lost 4 bases and 4 bases, there was a span of 7 bases. CDR1 and CDR2 from the germline V gene are MNHEY and SVGAGI. The CDR3 nucleotides read TGTGCCAGCAGTTCAGGGACCTATGGCTACACCTTC. Its protein product is CASSSGTYGYTF.

The chain links TRBV10-2 to TRBJ2-7; D tentatively fits TRBD1 or TRBD2 (5 bases each). Germline lookup yields CDR1 WSHSY and CDR2 SAAADI. Trimming stripped 2 bases from V and 3 bases from J, with 11 bases between. This CDR3 comprises 14 residues. As DNA, the CDR3 is TGCGCCAGCAGTGAGCAGGGAGTCTACTACGAGCAGTACTTC. This codes for CASSEQGVYYEQYF.

This sequence joins TRBV4-3 and TRBJ1-6; D may be TRBD1 (5 bases). The CDR3 totals 16 residues. Between the trimmed V and J ends, which lost 0 bases and 8 bases, there was a span of 14 bases. Germline assignment: CDR1 LGHNA and CDR2 YSLEER. The CDR3 loop is CASSQDKPRGDSPLHF. The CDR3 DNA reads TGCGCCAGCAGCCAAGATAAACCGCGGGGGGATTCACCCCTCCACTTT.

The rearrangement joins TRBV7-9 to TRBJ2-3, with 12 bases aligning to TRBD2. V shed 3 bases, J shed 0 bases, and the junction held 1 base outside the gene matches. CDR1 and CDR2 (germline): SEHNR, FQNEAQ (reference sequence). CDR3 length: 16 amino acids. The CDR3 reads CASSFLAGGSTDTQYF. DNA of the CDR3: TGTGCCAGCAGCTTTCTAGCGGGAGGGAGCACAGATACGCAGTATTTT.